These 10 T cell receptor beta chains originate from one sample sequenced in a study of shared clonotypes between healthy human individuals. Measured with immunoSEQ multiplex PCR; TCRdb has only the in-frame clones, and not every one. In the table there are about 2 million clones, 90% to 95% of which are singletons. Sequencing input: naive CD4+ T cells sorted from blood. Noted subset: CD45RA+ positively selected. These receptor sequences come from a man in his late teens or twenties in good health.

This sequence joins TRBV7-9 and TRBJ2-3; D assignment may be TRBD1 or TRBD2 (6 bases each). CDR1 and CDR2 (germline): SEHNR, FQNEAQ (reference sequence). V gave up 7 bases and J gave up 4 bases, with 21 bases separating them. The CDR3 spans 16 residues. DNA for the CDR3: TGTGCCAGCACCCCTGGGTGGGGGGCAGGGTCAGATACGCAGTATTTT. This encodes CASTPGWGAGSDTQYF.

The chain joins TRBV6-5 to TRBJ2-3, with 9 bases fitting TRBD1. The CDR3 contains 15 residues. V gave up 6 bases and J gave up 2 bases; unmatched junction bases: 6. Germline V gene data show CDR1 as MNHEY and CDR2 as SVGAGI. The CDR3 loop reads CASSWTGAHTDTQYF. The CDR3 coding sequence is TGTGCCAGCAGCTGGACAGGGGCCCACACAGATACGCAGTATTTT.

This chain joins TRBV7-2 and TRBJ2-7; D perhaps matches TRBD2 (7 bases). The V end lost 1 base, the J end lost 5 bases, and 15 bases lay between the germline ends. This CDR3 comprises 15 residues. The germline CDR1 and CDR2 sequences are SGHTA and FQGNSA. The CDR3 DNA reads TGTGCCAGCAGCTTAGAGGGGGGGGTAGCCCACGAGCAGTACTTC. It translates to CASSLEGGVAHEQYF.

The CDR3 DNA reads as TGCGCCAGCAGCTCAAGGGGAGGCGCAGCGGGCACTGAAGCTTTCTTT. This codes for CASSSRGGAAGTEAFF. The chain uses TRBV5-1 and TRBJ1-1; maybe TRBD1 (5 bases). Germline-derived CDR1 and CDR2 are SGHRS and YFSETQ. The CDR3 is made up of 16 amino acids. The V end lost 3 bases, the J end lost 4 bases, and 19 bases lay between the germline ends.

The chain links TRBV6-5 to TRBJ2-3, with 7 nucleotides matching TRBD2. With 4 bases clipped from V and 7 bases from J, the junction kept 8 bases outside the gene matches. The CDR3 is made up of 14 amino acids. Germline assignment: CDR1 MNHEY and CDR2 SVGAGI. DNA of the CDR3: TGTGCCAGCAGTTCCGGAGTAGCGGGTTATACGCAGTATTTT. It is translated as CASSSGVAGYTQYF.

V is TRBV9 and J is TRBJ1-4; no clear D gene. There are 16 residues in the CDR3. CDR1 SGDLS and CDR2 YYNGEE come from the germline V gene. V gave up 3 bases and J gave up 4 bases, with 16 bases separating them. CDR3 sequence (DNA): TGTGCCAGCAGCGCCCGATCCGGGCCCAATAATGAAAAACTGTTTTTT. Protein product: CASSARSGPNNEKLFF.

The chain employs TRBV5-6 and TRBJ2-7; D not certain. This CDR3 has 13 residues. The germline gives CDR1 SGHDT, CDR2 YYEEEE. Trimming shortened V by 3 bases and J by 4 bases, and 11 bases separated the two germline ends. The CDR3 protein is CASSYGVKYEQYF. The CDR3 bases are TGTGCCAGCAGCTACGGTGTGAAGTACGAGCAGTACTTC.

V usage is TRBV5-4 and J usage is TRBJ1-2; 7 nucleotides match TRBD1. CDR3 length: 12 residues. CDR1 and CDR2 (germline): SGHNT, YYREEE (reference sequence). Trimming took 9 bases from V and 8 from J; bases not matched to a gene: 10. CDR3 residues: CATIDREGGYTF. Written as DNA, the CDR3 is TGTGCCACCATAGACAGGGAAGGCGGCTACACCTTC.

The chain employs TRBV11-2 and TRBJ2-7; perhaps TRBD2 as D (6 bases). From germline, CDR1 is SGHAT and CDR2 FQNNGV. V shed 8 bases and J shed 1 base, with 15 bases lying between them. The CDR3 extends over 14 amino acids. The CDR3 region has the DNA TGTGCCAGCCGAGAGTGGGGGGAATCCTACGAGCAGTACTTC. Amino acid sequence: CASREWGESYEQYF.

This clone was seen once. CDR3 nucleotides: TGCGCCAGCAGCTTGGCCCCTAGCGGGAGGATCCCCGGGGAGCTGTTTTTT. This translates into CASSLAPSGRIPGELFF. The chain uses TRBV5-1 and TRBJ2-2; 11 bases align to TRBD2. The CDR3 spans 17 residues. The junction had 7 bases not matched to a gene; V was cut back by 0 bases and J by 6 bases. Germline V gene data show CDR1 as SGHRS and CDR2 as YFSETQ.